The 28 T cell receptor beta chains listed next were all sequenced from one sample in a study of cytomegalovirus exposure and HLA in healthy donors. PCR was performed using 60 Vbeta and 13 Jbeta primers. Profiled with immunoSEQ multiplex PCR; TCRdb holds only in-frame clones, not every one. The data hold tens of thousands of clones, with about 66% observed a single time. The sequencing sample was made of PBMCs. Source of these receptors: a young man in good health and CMV-seronegative.

This clone was seen a single time. V is TRBV30 and J is TRBJ2-7; D is ambiguous. The CDR3 is 13 amino acids. The V and J ends lost 0 bases and 3 bases respectively, with 9 bases between them. Per the germline V gene, CDR1 is GTSNPN and CDR2 is SVGIG (reference sequence). In nucleotides, the CDR3 is TGTGCCTGGAGTGTATTAGCCAGCTACGAGCAGTACTTC. As protein: CAWSVLASYEQYF.

The chain joins TRBV13 to TRBJ2-4; 7 bases agree with TRBD1. Per germline, CDR1 PRHDT and CDR2 FYEKMQ (reference sequence). The CDR3 runs 17 residues. Losses at the gene ends were 1 base for V and 4 bases for J; bases not matched to a gene: 10. The CDR3 bases are TGTGCCAGCAGCTTAGAGGGGACAGAGTTCGAGAAAAACATTCAGTACTTC. Residues: CASSLEGTEFEKNIQYF.

The V gene is TRBV28, the J gene TRBJ1-1; D is possibly TRBD1 (6 bases). V lost 1 base and J lost 0, with 12 bases in between. The CDR3 loop spans 16 amino acids. Germline V CDR1 and CDR2: MDHEN, SYDVKM. The CDR3 sequence: CASSLYAGALNTEAFF. DNA for the CDR3: TGTGCCAGCAGTTTATACGCAGGGGCTTTGAACACTGAAGCTTTCTTT.

This clone has a single count. This rearrangement joins TRBV6-1 to TRBJ1-5, with 8 bases matching TRBD1. The V gene end was trimmed by 2 bases and the J gene end by 0 bases; junction bases not matched to a gene: 3. The CDR3 has 16 residues. CDR1 and CDR2 (germline): MNHNS, SASEGT. This CDR3 is CASSEQGADSNQPQHF. CDR3 nucleotide sequence: TGTGCCAGCAGTGAACAGGGGGCTGATAGCAATCAGCCCCAGCATTTT.

The chain has TRBV19 and TRBJ2-7, with D perhaps TRBD1 (7 bases). The CDR3 is 15 amino acids. Germline values: CDR1 LNHDA, CDR2 SQIVND (reference sequence). The ends were cut back, 1 base at V and 0 bases at J, with 10 bases in the middle. CDR3 protein: CASSIGGTASYEQYF. Written as DNA, the CDR3 is TGTGCCAGTAGTATAGGCGGGACAGCCTCCTACGAGCAGTACTTC. Combining the CDR3 with reference TRBV19 and TRBJ2-7 gives the whole variable domain DGGITQSPKYLFRKEGQNVTLSCEQNLNHDAMYWYRQDPGQGLRLIYYSQIVNDFQKGDIAEGYSVSREKKESFPLTVTSAQKNPTAFYLCASSIGGTASYEQYFGPGTRLTVT.

The gene calls are TRBV29-1 and TRBJ1-3, with D possibly matching TRBD1 (6 bases). CDR1 and CDR2 from the germline V gene are SQVTM and ANQGSEA. V was shortened by 7 bases and J by 0 bases, with 10 bases between the two germline ends. CDR3 length: 13 amino acids. In DNA form, the CDR3 reads TGCAGCGGGGCAGGGGTCTCTGGAAACACCATATATTTT. The encoded protein is CSGAGVSGNTIYF.

The V and J genes are TRBV4-1 and TRBJ2-1; D is ambiguous. The V gene lost 4 bases and the J gene lost 0 bases, with 7 bases spanning the gap. Germline V gene data show CDR1 as MGHRA and CDR2 as YSYEKL. This CDR3 region has 14 residues. CDR3 residues: CASSRDSSYNEQFF. CDR3 DNA: TGCGCCAGCAGCCGCGATAGCTCCTACAATGAGCAGTTCTTC.

The rearrangement joins TRBV7-2 to TRBJ1-2, with TRBD1 identical over 9 bases. With 5 bases clipped from V and 7 bases from J, the junction kept 8 bases outside the gene matches. This CDR3 comprises 14 residues. The germline V gene has CDR1 SGHTA and CDR2 FQGNSA. For the CDR3, the DNA is TGTGCCAGCAGCGTGTCCGGGACAGGGCTTGGCTACACCTTC. Encoded protein: CASSVSGTGLGYTF.

The chain couples TRBV27 to TRBJ1-1; D is ambiguous. The CDR3 contains 13 residues. The germline gives CDR1 MNHEY, CDR2 SMNVEV (reference sequence). V was clipped by 4 bases and J by 7 bases, with 13 bases between them. The CDR3 spells CASSSRYTGEAFF. CDR3 DNA: TGTGCCAGCAGTTCGCGGTACACTGGTGAAGCTTTCTTT.

V usage is TRBV18 and J usage is TRBJ2-3; tentative D call: TRBD2 (5 bases). The CDR3 contains 14 residues. Germline assignment: CDR1 KGHSH and CDR2 LQKENI. V lost 1 base and J lost 5, with 10 bases in between. CDR3 sequence reads: CASSPRAEGDTQYF. CDR3 nucleotide sequence: TGTGCCAGCTCACCACGGGCTGAGGGAGATACGCAGTATTTT.

Only a few counts were recorded for this clone. V gene TRBV6-5 combines with J gene TRBJ1-5, with D possibly being TRBD1 (5 bases). The CDR3 spans 13 residues. Germline V lookup: CDR1 MNHEY, CDR2 SVGAGI. Trimming removed 4 bases from V and 9 bases from J, with 13 bases in between. CDR3 coding DNA: TGTGCCAGCAGTTTATCCGGGAGGGGGCCCCAGCATTTT. As protein: CASSLSGRGPQHF.

The J gene is TRBJ2-5, the V gene TRBV16, with D hard to call. Germline-derived CDR1 and CDR2 are KGHSY and FQNENV. This CDR3 has 15 amino acids. V lost 4 bases, J lost 3 bases, and 15 bases lay in between. The CDR3 DNA reads TGTGCCAGCAGCCCACTCTTAGCCTTCGAAGAGACCCAGTACTTC. Its translation is CASSPLLAFEETQYF.

V gene TRBV11-3 combines with J gene TRBJ2-5; D is perhaps TRBD2 (5 bases). The V end was cut by 4 bases, the J end by 8 bases, with 8 bases between. This CDR3 is 11 amino acids long. Germline V gene lookup returns CDR1 SGHNT and CDR2 YENEEA. In nucleotides, the CDR3 is TGTGCCAGCAGCTCCGGAGGAACCCAGTACTTC. Encoded protein: CASSSGGTQYF.

The chain joins TRBV6-4 to TRBJ1-2; tentatively, D is TRBD1 (6 bases). The CDR3 contains 17 residues. The germline CDR1 and CDR2 sequences are MRHNA and SNTAGT. The ends were cut back, 6 bases at V and 0 bases at J, with 20 bases in the middle. The CDR3 DNA sequence: TGTGCCAGCAGGACGGATCTCCGGGACACAACTAACTATGGCTACACCTTC. It encodes CASRTDLRDTTNYGYTF.

This chain joins TRBV4-1 and TRBJ1-1; unclear D gene. V shed 2 bases and J shed 5 bases, with 9 bases lying between them. Per the germline V gene, CDR1 is MGHRA and CDR2 is YSYEKL. The CDR3 consists of 13 residues. The CDR3 protein is CASSQMGGTEAFF. In nucleotides, the CDR3 is TGCGCCAGCAGCCAAATGGGAGGAACTGAAGCTTTCTTT.

The rearrangement joins TRBV29-1 to TRBJ1-5; possibly TRBD1 for D (6 bases). Germline loops: CDR1 SQVTM, CDR2 ANQGSEA. V was cut by 6 bases and J by 11 bases, with 23 bases left in between. The CDR3 totals 14 residues. The CDR3 sequence is CSVLGAGRGSAQHF. The CDR3 nucleotides read TGCAGCGTCCTAGGGGCAGGGAGGGGGTCGGCCCAGCATTTT. Drawing the rest from reference TRBV29-1 and TRBJ1-5, the complete variable domain is SAVISQKPSRDICQRGTSLTIQCQVDSQVTMMFWYRQQPGQSLTLIATANQGSEATYESGFVIDKFPISRPNLTFSTLTVSNMSPEDSSIYLCSVLGAGRGSAQHFGDGTRLSIL.

This clone was seen a few times. The chain carries TRBV6-1 and TRBJ1-6; D gene unclear. CDR1 and CDR2 (germline): MNHNS, SASEGT. V was cut by 2 bases and J by 6 bases, with 11 bases left in between. The CDR3 sequence is 15 residues long. CDR3 sequence (DNA): TGTGCCAGCAGTGAACTCAGGAATCTTAATTCACCCCTCCACTTT. This encodes CASSELRNLNSPLHF.

This clone was picked up a small number of times. The CDR3 loop is CASSESRFTEAFF. The CDR3 DNA follows: TGTGCCAGCAGTGAATCGCGGTTCACTGAAGCTTTCTTT. The chain carries TRBV6-1 and TRBJ1-1, with D uncertain. The germline V gene has CDR1 MNHNS and CDR2 SASEGT. The CDR3 covers 13 residues. Trimming stripped 2 bases from V and 4 bases from J, with 8 bases between.

The V call is TRBV27, the J call TRBJ2-1, with 8 bases identical to TRBD1. There are 16 residues in the CDR3. Looked up from germline, CDR1 is MNHEY and CDR2 is SMNVEV (reference sequence). Unmatched junction bases numbered 11, after V lost 5 bases and J lost 5 bases. The CDR3: CASSAGQARRHNEQFF. CDR3 coding DNA: TGTGCCAGCAGTGCGGGACAGGCTCGGAGACACAATGAGCAGTTCTTC.

The chain uses TRBV7-2 and TRBJ1-4; TRBD1 matches 7 bases. Unmatched junction bases numbered 9, after V lost 5 bases and J lost 0 bases. The V gene's germline CDR1 is SGHTA and CDR2 FQGNSA. CDR3 length: 17 residues. CDR3 DNA: TGTGCCAGCAGCCCCAGGGGACAGTTAACAACTAATGAAAAACTGTTTTTT. Amino acids: CASSPRGQLTTNEKLFF.

This chain joins TRBV6-5 and TRBJ1-2, with D unresolved. Germline V gene data show CDR1 as MNHEY and CDR2 as SVGAGI. The V and J ends lost 2 bases and 4 bases respectively, with 8 bases between them. The CDR3 is 13 residues long. The CDR3 sequence: CASSYGQAYGYTF. CDR3 nucleotides: TGTGCCAGCAGTTACGGGCAGGCCTATGGCTACACCTTC.

In DNA form, the CDR3 reads TGTGCCAGCAGTGAACTCCTGGGCCAGCAGTTCTTC. The encoded protein is CASSELLGQQFF. The rearrangement links TRBV6-1 to TRBJ2-1; D is unresolved. V was trimmed by 2 bases and J by 11 bases, leaving 10 bases between them. Germline CDR1 MNHNS, CDR2 SASEGT. The CDR3 is 12 amino acids.

The CDR3 region has the DNA TGCGCCAGCAGCTTGGCGCCGGGTAATGAGCAGTTCTTC. Amino acid sequence: CASSLAPGNEQFF. The V call is TRBV5-1, the J call TRBJ2-1; D gene unclear. Trimming pared 0 bases from V and 7 bases from J, leaving 8 bases between. Germline loops: CDR1 SGHRS, CDR2 YFSETQ. This CDR3 is 13 amino acids long.

This clone was counted a single time. The rearrangement links TRBV19 to TRBJ1-5, with 9 bases lining up with TRBD1. V lost 5 bases, J lost 0 bases, and 8 bases stayed unmatched. Looked up from germline, CDR1 is LNHDA and CDR2 is SQIVND (reference sequence). This CDR3 contains 17 residues. The CDR3 reads CASSPRTGDYSNQPQHF. In DNA, the CDR3 is TGTGCCAGTAGTCCCCGGACAGGGGATTATAGCAATCAGCCCCAGCATTTT.

The CDR3 region has the DNA TGTGCCAGCAGCTTCCAGGGTGAAGCTTTCTTT. Translated, it gives CASSFQGEAFF. The genes are TRBV7-9 and TRBJ1-1; possibly TRBD1 for D (5 bases). Deletions cut 3 bases from V and 7 bases from J, with 6 bases between. The CDR3 covers 11 residues. The germline CDR1 and CDR2 sequences are SEHNR and FQNEAQ (reference sequence).

This clone has only a few counts. CDR3 sequence reads: CASSLRDRAYEQYF. The CDR3 DNA follows: TGTGCCAGCAGTCTCCGGGACAGAGCTTACGAGCAGTACTTC. J is TRBJ2-7 and V is TRBV5-6; 7 bases fit TRBD1. Germline V gives CDR1 SGHDT, CDR2 YYEEEE. J was trimmed by 4 bases and V by 5 bases; bases with no gene match: 9. This CDR3 comprises 14 residues.

The chain carries TRBV30 and TRBJ2-5, with 10 bases fitting TRBD1. J gave up 4 bases and V 2 bases, and 10 bases lay outside the gene matches. The CDR3 is 16 residues long. Germline V lookup: CDR1 GTSNPN, CDR2 SVGIG (reference sequence). CDR3 bases: TGTGCCTGGAGTTTCGACAGGGGGCGCGGGACAGAGACCCAGTACTTC. Residues: CAWSFDRGRGTETQYF.

The chain employs TRBV13 and TRBJ1-1, with TRBD1 as a possible D gene (6 bases). V shed 5 bases and J shed 5 bases, with 18 bases lying between them. Germline V lookup: CDR1 PRHDT, CDR2 FYEKMQ (reference sequence). The CDR3 is 15 amino acids. The CDR3 loop reads CASSPRGEGGTEAFF. DNA of the CDR3: TGTGCCAGCAGCCCCCGGGGGGAGGGGGGGACTGAAGCTTTCTTT.